A selection of T cell receptor beta chains follows, all from one sample in a study of T cell responses to AZD1222 COVID-19 vaccine. Here immunoSEQ multiplex PCR was the method, and the copy in TCRdb shows in-frame clones only, minus some. The table includes 100,000 to 150,000 clones, more than 75% detected once. Sequenced material: peripheral blood, taken on day 0 of AZD1222 vaccination. These receptors were collected from an adult in good health. Each CDR3 is given with its conserved first and last residue. The D gene is left open where the match is weak. Size tells how often a clone was seen (once, few, many) or the class of an expanded clone, and some rows leave it out.

v_gene	j_gene	d_gene	abundance	CDR3aa	CDR3nt
TRBV5-6	TRBJ2-1	.	once	CASSLDGGLFF	TGTGCCAGCAGCTTGGATGGGGGTCTGTTCTTC
TRBV28	TRBJ1-6	.	few	CASNTPGNSPLHF	TGTGCCAGCAACACACCGGGGAATTCACCCCTCCACTTT
TRBV19	TRBJ1-4	.	.	CASSITGGNEKLFF	TGTGCCAGTAGTATAACCGGGGGGAATGAAAAACTGTTTTTT
TRBV5-4	TRBJ2-2	.	.	CASSYPTMPGELFF	TGTGCCAGCAGCTACCCGACTATGCCCGGGGAGCTGTTTTTT
TRBV7-2	TRBJ2-7	.	.	CASSLFQGLEQYF	TGTGCCAGCAGCTTATTCCAGGGGCTCGAGCAGTACTTC
TRBV5-6	TRBJ2-1	TRBD2	.	CASSLRTSGGYNEQFF	TGTGCCAGCAGCTTGAGGACGAGCGGGGGCTACAATGAGCAGTTCTTC
TRBV9	TRBJ1-6	.	.	CASSVDNGDNSPLHF	TGTGCCAGCAGCGTAGATAACGGCGATAATTCACCCCTCCACTTT
TRBV24-1	TRBJ2-5	TRBD1	.	CATSDSPGTGGWETQYF	TGTGCCACCAGTGATTCCCCCGGGACAGGGGGCTGGGAGACCCAGTACTTC
TRBV19	TRBJ2-7	TRBD2	.	CASRTSGRAYEQYF	TGTGCCAGTAGAACTAGCGGGAGGGCCTACGAGCAGTACTTC
TRBV5-4	TRBJ2-7	.	.	CASSLYGAYEQYF	TGTGCCAGCAGCTTGTACGGAGCCTACGAGCAGTACTTC
TRBV19	TRBJ1-1	.	.	CASSIENRNTEAFF	TGTGCCAGTAGTATAGAAAACAGGAACACTGAAGCTTTCTTT
TRBV5-1	TRBJ1-1	TRBD1	.	CASSLTGQGDPEAFF	TGCGCCAGCAGCTTAACCGGACAGGGGGACCCTGAAGCTTTCTTT
TRBV29-1	TRBJ1-2	.	.	CSASGRGEYGYTF	TGCAGCGCCTCCGGTCGGGGTGAATATGGCTACACCTTC
TRBV7-3	TRBJ2-1	TRBD2	.	CASSPVGASGGASYNEQFF	TGTGCCAGCAGCCCCGTGGGGGCTAGCGGGGGGGCCTCCTACAATGAGCAGTTCTTC
TRBV20-1	TRBJ2-7	.	.	CSANRDYEQYF	TGCAGTGCTAACAGAGACTACGAGCAGTACTTC